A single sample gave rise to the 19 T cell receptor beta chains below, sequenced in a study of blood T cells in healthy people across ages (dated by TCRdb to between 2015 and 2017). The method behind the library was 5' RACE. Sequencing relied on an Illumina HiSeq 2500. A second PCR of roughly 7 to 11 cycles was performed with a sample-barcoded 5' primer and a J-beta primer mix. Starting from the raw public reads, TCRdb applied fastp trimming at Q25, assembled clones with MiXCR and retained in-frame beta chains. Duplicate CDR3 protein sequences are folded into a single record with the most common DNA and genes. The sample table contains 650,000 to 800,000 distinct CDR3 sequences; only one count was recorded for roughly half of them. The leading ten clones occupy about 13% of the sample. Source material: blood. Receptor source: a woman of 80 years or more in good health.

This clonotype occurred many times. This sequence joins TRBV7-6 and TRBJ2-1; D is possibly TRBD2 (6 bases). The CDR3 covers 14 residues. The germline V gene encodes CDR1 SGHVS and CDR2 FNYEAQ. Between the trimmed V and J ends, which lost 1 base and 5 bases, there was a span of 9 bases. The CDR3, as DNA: TGTGCCAGCAGCTTAGGTAGCGGACACAATGAGCAGTTCTTC. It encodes CASSLGSGHNEQFF.

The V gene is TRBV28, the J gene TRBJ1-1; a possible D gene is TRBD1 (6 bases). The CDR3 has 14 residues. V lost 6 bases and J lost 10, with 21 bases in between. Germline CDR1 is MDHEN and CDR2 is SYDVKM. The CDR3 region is CASSPGQSWTAAFF. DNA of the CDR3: TGTGCCAGCAGCCCGGGACAAAGTTGGACCGCAGCTTTCTTT.

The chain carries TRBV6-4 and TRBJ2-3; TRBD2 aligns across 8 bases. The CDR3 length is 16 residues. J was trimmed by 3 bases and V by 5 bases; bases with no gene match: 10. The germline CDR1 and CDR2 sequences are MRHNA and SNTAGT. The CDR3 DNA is TGTGCCAGCAGTAACCCCACTAGCGGTAGAACAGATACGCAGTATTTT. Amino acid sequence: CASSNPTSGRTDTQYF.

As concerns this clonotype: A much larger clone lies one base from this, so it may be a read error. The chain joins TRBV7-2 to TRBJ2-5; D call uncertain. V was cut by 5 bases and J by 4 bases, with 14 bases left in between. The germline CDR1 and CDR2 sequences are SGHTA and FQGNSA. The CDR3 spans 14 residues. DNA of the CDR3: TGTGCCAGCAGCGTTCGCGGCGACGGAGAGACCCAGTACTTC. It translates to CASSVRGDGETQYF.

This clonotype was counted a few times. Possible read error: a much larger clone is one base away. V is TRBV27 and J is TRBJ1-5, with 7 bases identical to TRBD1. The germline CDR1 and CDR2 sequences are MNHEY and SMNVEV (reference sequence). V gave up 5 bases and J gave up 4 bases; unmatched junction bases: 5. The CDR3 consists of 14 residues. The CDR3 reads CASSVGQPNQPQHF. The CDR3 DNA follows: TGTGCCAGCAGTGTGGGACAGCCTAATCAGCCCCAGCATTTT.

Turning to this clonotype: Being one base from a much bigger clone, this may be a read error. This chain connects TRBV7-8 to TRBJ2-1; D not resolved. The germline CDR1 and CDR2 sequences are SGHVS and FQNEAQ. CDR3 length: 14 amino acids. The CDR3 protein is CASSQLFGYKEQFF. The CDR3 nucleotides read TGTGCCAGCAGCCAACTATTCGGCTACAAGGAGCAGTTCTTC.

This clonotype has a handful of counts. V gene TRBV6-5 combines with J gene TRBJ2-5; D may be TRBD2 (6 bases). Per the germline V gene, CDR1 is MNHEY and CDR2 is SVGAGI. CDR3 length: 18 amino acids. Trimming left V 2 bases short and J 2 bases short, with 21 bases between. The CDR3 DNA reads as TGTGCCAGCAGTTACGCTAGCTGGCTCGGAGCGGGTCAAGAGACCCAGTACTTC. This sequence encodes CASSYASWLGAGQETQYF.

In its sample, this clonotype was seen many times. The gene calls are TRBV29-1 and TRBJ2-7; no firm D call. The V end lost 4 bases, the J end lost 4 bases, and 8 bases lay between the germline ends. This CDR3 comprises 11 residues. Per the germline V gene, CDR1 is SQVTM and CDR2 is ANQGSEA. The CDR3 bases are TGCAGCGTTGTGTGGGGTTACGAGCAGTACTTC. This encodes CSVVWGYEQYF.

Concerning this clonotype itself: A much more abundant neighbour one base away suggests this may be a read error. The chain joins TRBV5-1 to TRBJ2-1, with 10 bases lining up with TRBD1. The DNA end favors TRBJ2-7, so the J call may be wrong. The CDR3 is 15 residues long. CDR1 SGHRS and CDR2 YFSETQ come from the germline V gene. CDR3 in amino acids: CASSWDRGPYNEQYF. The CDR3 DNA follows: TGCGCCAGCAGCTGGGACAGGGGACCCTACAATGAGCAGTACTTC.

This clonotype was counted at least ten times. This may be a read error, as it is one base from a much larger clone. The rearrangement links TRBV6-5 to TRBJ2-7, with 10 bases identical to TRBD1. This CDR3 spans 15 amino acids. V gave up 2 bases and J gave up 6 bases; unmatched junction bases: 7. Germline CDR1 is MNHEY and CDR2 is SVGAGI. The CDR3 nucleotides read TGTGCCAGCAGTTACGCGAGGACAGGGGGGACCGAGCAGTACTTC. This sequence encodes CASSYARTGGTEQYF.

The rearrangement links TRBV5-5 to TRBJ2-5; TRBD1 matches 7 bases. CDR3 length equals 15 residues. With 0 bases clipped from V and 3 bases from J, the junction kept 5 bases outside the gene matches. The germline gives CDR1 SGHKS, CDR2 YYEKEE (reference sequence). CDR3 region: CASSLEGTAEETQYF. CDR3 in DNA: TGTGCCAGCAGCTTGGAGGGGACAGCCGAAGAGACCCAGTACTTC.

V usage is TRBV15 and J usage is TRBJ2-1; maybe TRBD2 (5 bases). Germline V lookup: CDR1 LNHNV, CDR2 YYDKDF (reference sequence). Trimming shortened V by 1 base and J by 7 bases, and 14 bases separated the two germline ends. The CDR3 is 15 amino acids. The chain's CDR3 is CATSRGGLAPNEQFF. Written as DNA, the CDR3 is TGTGCCACCAGCAGAGGAGGGCTAGCTCCGAATGAGCAGTTCTTC.

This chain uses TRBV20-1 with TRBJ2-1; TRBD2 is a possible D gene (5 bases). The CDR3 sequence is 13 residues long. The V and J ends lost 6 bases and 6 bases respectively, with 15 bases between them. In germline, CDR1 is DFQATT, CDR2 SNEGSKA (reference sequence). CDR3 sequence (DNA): TGCAGTGCAATAAGAACGAGCGGCAATGAGCAGTTCTTC. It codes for CSAIRTSGNEQFF.

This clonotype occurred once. The chain's CDR3 is CASRMKSCEQFF. CDR3 bases: TGTGCCAGCAGAATGAAATCTTGTGAGCAGTTCTTC. This sequence joins TRBV9 and TRBJ2-1; D ambiguous. From germline, CDR1 is SGDLS and CDR2 YYNGEE. The CDR3 sequence is 12 residues long. The germline V and J ends were trimmed by 5 bases and 9 bases, with 12 bases remaining between them.

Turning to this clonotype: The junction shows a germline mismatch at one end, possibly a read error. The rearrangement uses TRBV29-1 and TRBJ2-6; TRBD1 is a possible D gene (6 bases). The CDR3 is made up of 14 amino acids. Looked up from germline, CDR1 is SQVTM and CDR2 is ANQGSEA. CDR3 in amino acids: CSGLDSSGANVPTF. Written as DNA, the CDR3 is TGCAGCGGCCTGGACAGCTCTGGGGCTAACGTCCCGACTTTC.

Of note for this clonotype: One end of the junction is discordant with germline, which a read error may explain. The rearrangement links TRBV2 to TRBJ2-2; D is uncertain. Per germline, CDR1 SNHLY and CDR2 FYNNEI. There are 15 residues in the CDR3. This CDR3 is CAGSGPGPATGELFF. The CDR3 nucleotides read TGTGCCGGCAGTGGGCCCGGACCGGCCACCGGGGAGCTGTTTTTT.

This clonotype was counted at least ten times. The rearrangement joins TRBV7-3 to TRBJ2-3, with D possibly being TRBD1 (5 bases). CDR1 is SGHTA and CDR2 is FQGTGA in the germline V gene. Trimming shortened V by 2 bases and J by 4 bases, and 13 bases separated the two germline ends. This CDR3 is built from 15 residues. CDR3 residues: CASSLGRAPADTQYF. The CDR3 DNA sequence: TGTGCCAGCAGCTTAGGCAGGGCCCCCGCAGATACGCAGTATTTT.

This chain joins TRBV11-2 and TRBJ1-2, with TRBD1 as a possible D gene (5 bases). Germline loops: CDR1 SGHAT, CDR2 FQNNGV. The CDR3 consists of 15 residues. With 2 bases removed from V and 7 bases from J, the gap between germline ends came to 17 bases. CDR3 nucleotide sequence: TGTGCCAGCAGCTTATTGGGAGCCCAGCAGGGTGGCTACACCTTC. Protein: CASSLLGAQQGGYTF.

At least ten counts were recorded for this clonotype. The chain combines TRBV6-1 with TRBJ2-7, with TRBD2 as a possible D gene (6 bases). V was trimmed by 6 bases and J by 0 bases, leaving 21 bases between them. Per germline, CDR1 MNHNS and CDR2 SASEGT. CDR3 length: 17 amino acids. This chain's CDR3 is CASSAYRDSKSSYEQYF. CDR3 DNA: TGTGCCAGCAGCGCGTACCGGGACTCCAAATCCTCCTACGAGCAGTACTTC.